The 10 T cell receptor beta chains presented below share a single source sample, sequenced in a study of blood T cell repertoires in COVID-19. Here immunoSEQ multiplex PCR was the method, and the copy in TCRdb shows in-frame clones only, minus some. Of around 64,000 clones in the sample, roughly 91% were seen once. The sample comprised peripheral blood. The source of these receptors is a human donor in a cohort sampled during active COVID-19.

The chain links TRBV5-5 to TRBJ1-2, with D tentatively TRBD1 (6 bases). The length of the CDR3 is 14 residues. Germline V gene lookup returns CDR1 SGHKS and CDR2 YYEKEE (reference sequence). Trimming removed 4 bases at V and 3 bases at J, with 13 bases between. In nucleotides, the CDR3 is TGTGCCAGCAGCACCCGACAGGATTACTATGGCTACACCTTC. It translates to CASSTRQDYYGYTF.

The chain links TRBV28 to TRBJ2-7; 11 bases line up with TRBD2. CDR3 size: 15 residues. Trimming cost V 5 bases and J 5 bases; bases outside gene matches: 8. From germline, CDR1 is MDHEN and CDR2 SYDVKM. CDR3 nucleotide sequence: TGTGCCAGCAGTCCTACTAGCGGGAGTCTTGACGAGCAGTACTTC. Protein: CASSPTSGSLDEQYF.

As DNA, the CDR3 is TGTGCCAGCAGTGACCCCCGGGGGGGGGATCAGCCCCAGCATTTT. This codes for CASSDPRGGDQPQHF. J is TRBJ1-5 and V is TRBV25-1, with a possible D match to TRBD1 (5 bases). V was cut by 3 bases and J by 5 bases, with 14 bases left in between. CDR1 is MGHDK, CDR2 SYGVNS, per germline. This CDR3 comprises 15 residues.

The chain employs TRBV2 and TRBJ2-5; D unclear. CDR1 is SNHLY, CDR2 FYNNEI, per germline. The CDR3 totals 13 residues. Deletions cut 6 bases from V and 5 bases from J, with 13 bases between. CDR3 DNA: TGTGCCAGCAGACTTTCAAGTATTGAGACCCAGTACTTC. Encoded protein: CASRLSSIETQYF.

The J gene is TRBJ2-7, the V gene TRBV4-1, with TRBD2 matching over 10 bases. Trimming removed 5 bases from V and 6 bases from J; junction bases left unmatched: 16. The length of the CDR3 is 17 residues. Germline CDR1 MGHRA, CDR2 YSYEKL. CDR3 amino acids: CASSYKPGLAGVGEQYF. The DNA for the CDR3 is TGCGCCAGCAGCTACAAGCCCGGGCTAGCGGGAGTGGGCGAGCAGTACTTC.

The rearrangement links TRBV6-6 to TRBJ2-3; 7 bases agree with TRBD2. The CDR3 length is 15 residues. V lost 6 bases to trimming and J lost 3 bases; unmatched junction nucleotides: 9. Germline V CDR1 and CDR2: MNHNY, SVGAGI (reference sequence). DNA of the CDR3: TGTGCCAGCAGGCGGGGGTCGCTCATTACAGATACGCAGTATTTT. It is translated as CASRRGSLITDTQYF.

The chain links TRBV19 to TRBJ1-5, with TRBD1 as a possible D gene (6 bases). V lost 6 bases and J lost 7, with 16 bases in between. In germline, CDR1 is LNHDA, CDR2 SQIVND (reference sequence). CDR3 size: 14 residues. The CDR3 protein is CASSTTGPRQPQHF. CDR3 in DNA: TGTGCCAGTAGCACGACAGGTCCTCGGCAGCCCCAGCATTTT.

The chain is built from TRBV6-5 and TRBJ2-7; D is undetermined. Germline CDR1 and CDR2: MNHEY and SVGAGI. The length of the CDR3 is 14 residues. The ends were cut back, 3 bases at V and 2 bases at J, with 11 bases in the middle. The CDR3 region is CASSYSVLAYEQYF. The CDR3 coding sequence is TGTGCCAGCAGTTATTCGGTGCTCGCCTACGAGCAGTACTTC.

The CDR3 reads CATTRGSGGRYEQYF. The CDR3 DNA reads TGTGCCACCACGCGGGGCTCGGGGGGTCGCTACGAGCAGTACTTC. This chain uses TRBV2 with TRBJ2-7, with 7 bases identical to TRBD2. The CDR3 consists of 15 residues. From germline, CDR1 is SNHLY and CDR2 FYNNEI. With V trimmed by 10 bases and J by 3 bases, 15 bases remained unmatched.

The CDR3: CASSTHRGGDQPQHF. The CDR3, as DNA: TGTGCCAGCAGTACCCACAGGGGCGGAGATCAGCCCCAGCATTTT. The gene calls are TRBV6-5 and TRBJ1-5; TRBD1 matches 7 bases. J gave up 5 bases and V 5 bases, and 9 bases lay outside the gene matches. Per germline, CDR1 MNHEY and CDR2 SVGAGI. The CDR3 consists of 15 residues.